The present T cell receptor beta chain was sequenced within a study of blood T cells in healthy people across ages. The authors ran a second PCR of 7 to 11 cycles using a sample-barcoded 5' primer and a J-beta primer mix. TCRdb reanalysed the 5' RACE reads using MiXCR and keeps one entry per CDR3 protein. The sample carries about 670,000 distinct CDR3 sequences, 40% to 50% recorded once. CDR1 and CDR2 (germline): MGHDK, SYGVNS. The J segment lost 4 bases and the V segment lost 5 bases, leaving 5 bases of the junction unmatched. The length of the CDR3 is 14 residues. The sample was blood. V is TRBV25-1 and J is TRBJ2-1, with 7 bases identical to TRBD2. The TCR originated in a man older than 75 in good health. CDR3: CASSLSGMYNEQFF. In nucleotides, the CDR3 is TGTGCCAGCAGTTTAAGCGGGATGTACAATGAGCAGTTCTTC. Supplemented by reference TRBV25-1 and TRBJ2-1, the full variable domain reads EADIYQTPRYLVIGTGKKITLECSQTMGHDKMYWYQQDPGMELHLIHYSYGVNSTEKGDLSSESTVSRIRTEHFPLTLESARPSHTSQYLCASSLSGMYNEQFFGPGTRLTVL.